This T cell receptor (beta chain) was captured by sequencing in a study of blood T cell repertoires in COVID-19. At the level of the study: Sample material is recorded as cDNA or gDNA derived from T cells, B-cell-depleted T cells, or PBMCs.

Trimming pared 3 bases from V and 6 bases from J, leaving 14 bases between. CDR3 size: 14 residues. The germline V gene has CDR1 MGHRA and CDR2 YSYEKL. Sequencing used immunoSEQ multiplex PCR; TCRdb keeps in-frame clones, though not all of them. The sample yields roughly 260,000 clones, about nine tenths seen once. Sequencing was carried out using peripheral blood. The chain is built from TRBV4-1 and TRBJ1-1; a weak D match, TRBD1 (6 bases). The sequence was collected from a woman in her forties or fifties who had recovered from COVID-19. CDR3 in amino acids: CASSHPDRWAEAFF. The DNA for the CDR3 is TGCGCCAGCAGCCATCCCGACAGGTGGGCTGAAGCTTTCTTT.